The 5 T cell receptor beta chains below come from one sample, sequenced in a study of T cells in Graves' hyperthyroidism and ophthalmopathy. Authors of the study amplified TCR beta CDR3 regions from RNA transcripts. The HTBI primer set was used in a first-round RT-PCR of the TCR CDR3. TCRdb called the multiplex PCR reads again in MiXCR, with one record for every CDR3 protein. The sample has 600,000 to 750,000 distinct CDR3 sequences; around 15% are singletons. Sequences were obtained from blood. These receptors originate from a man aged 45 to 65 with Graves' hyperthyroidism.

As for this clonotype: Given a much more abundant clone one base away, this may be a read error. This chain connects TRBV20-1 to TRBJ2-1, with D possibly TRBD1 on 6 matching bases. Germline V lookup: CDR1 DFQATT, CDR2 SNEGSKA (reference sequence). The CDR3 consists of 16 residues. The CDR3 DNA is TGCATTGCTAGAGATAGTGGGGGCAGGTCCTACAATGAGCAGTTCTTC. Protein sequence: CIARDSGGRSYNEQFF.

This clonotype was detected many times. J is TRBJ2-1 and V is TRBV5-5, with unresolved D. The CDR3 extends over 16 amino acids. Trimming pared 0 bases from V and 7 bases from J, leaving 17 bases between. Germline V gene sequence: CDR1 SGHKS, CDR2 YYEKEE (reference sequence). The CDR3 region has the DNA TGTGCCAGCAGCTTGGGTATAGGGCTAGTGATGAATGAGCAGTTCTTC. This codes for CASSLGIGLVMNEQFF. The whole variable domain, filled in from reference TRBV5-5 and TRBJ2-1, reads DAGVTQSPTHLIKTRGQQVTLRCSPISGHKSVSWYQQVLGQGPQFIFQYYEKEERGRGNFPDRFSARQFPNYSSELNVNALLLGDSALYLCASSLGIGLVMNEQFFGPGTRLTVL.

This clonotype was counted many times. This rearrangement joins TRBV20-1 to TRBJ2-3; D is possibly TRBD2 (5 bases). The CDR3 is 14 amino acids. Germline CDR1 and CDR2: DFQATT and SNEGSKA (reference sequence). V lost 4 bases and J 4 bases, leaving 15 bases between the germline ends. The CDR3 DNA follows: TGCAGTGCTAACTGGCTAGCCTATTCAGATACGCAGTATTTT. Its translation is CSANWLAYSDTQYF.

This clonotype was picked up many times. This chain uses TRBV6-1 with TRBJ2-3; the D is unclear. CDR1 MNHNS and CDR2 SASEGT come from the germline V gene. The CDR3 runs 14 residues. V lost 3 bases, J lost 4 bases, and 11 bases lay in between. CDR3 region: CASSEGVASDTQYF. In DNA form, the CDR3 reads TGTGCCAGCAGTGAGGGCGTTGCTTCAGATACGCAGTATTTT.

This clonotype was seen repeatedly, ten times or more. The rearrangement links TRBV18 to TRBJ1-1, with D possibly being TRBD1 (6 bases). With 2 bases removed from V and 6 bases from J, the gap between germline ends came to 13 bases. CDR3 length: 14 amino acids. Germline V CDR1 and CDR2: KGHSH, LQKENI. The CDR3 protein is CASSPETQGAEAFF. The CDR3 bases are TGTGCCAGCTCACCAGAAACACAGGGTGCTGAAGCTTTCTTT.